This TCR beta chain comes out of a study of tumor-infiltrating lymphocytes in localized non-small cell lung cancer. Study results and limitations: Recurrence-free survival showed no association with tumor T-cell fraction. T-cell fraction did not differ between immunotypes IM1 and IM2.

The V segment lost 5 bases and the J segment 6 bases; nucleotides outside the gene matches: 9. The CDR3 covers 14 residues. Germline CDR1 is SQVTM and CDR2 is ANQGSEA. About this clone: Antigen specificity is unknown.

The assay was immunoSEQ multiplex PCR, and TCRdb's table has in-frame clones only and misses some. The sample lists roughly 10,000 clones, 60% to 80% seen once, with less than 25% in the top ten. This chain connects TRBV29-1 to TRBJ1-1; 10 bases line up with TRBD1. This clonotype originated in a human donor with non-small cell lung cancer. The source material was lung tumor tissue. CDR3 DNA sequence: TGCAGCGTTCGGCTTGAGGACAGGGGGTCTGAAGCTTTCTTT. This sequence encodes CSVRLEDRGSEAFF.